Detailed here is one TCR beta chain. The CDR3 spans 14 residues. Trimming cost V 2 bases and J 0 bases, with 8 bases left between them. Per the germline V gene, CDR1 is SGHRS and CDR2 is YFSETQ. The sample originates from a study of blood T cell repertoires in COVID-19. Study context: Italy, Spain and the United States were the sources of the convalescent and acute COVID-19 samples. In each case, the material was cDNA or gDNA derived from T cells, B-cell-depleted T cells, or PBMCs.

Profiled with immunoSEQ multiplex PCR; TCRdb holds only in-frame clones, not every one. Among fewer than 70,000 clones listed, roughly 89% were seen once. The chain is built from TRBV5-1 and TRBJ1-2; the D is unclear. Sequenced material: peripheral blood. The receptor was derived from a man aged 45-60 years with active COVID-19. The CDR3 DNA reads as TGCGCCAGCAGCTTCAGTAATTCTAACTATGGCTACACCTTC. It codes for CASSFSNSNYGYTF. The full variable domain, rest sourced from reference TRBV5-1 and TRBJ1-2, is KAGVTQTPRYLIKTRGQQVTLSCSPISGHRSVSWYQQTPGQGLQFLFEYFSETQRNKGNFPGRFSGRQFSNSRSEMNVSTLELGDSALYLCASSFSNSNYGYTFGSGTRLTVV.